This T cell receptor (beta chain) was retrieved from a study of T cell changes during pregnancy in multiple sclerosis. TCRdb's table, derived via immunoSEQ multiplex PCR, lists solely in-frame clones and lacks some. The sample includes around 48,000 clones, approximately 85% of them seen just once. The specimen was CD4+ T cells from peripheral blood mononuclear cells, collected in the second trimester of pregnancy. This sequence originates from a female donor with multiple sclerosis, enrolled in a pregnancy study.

CDR3 bases: TGTGCCTGGGGGGGGGAGGGCCGGACAGATACGCAGTATTTT. Its protein product is CAWGGEGRTDTQYF. J is TRBJ2-3 and V is TRBV30; TRBD2 matches 7 bases. The junction had 8 bases not matched to a gene; V was cut back by 5 bases and J by 3 bases. There are 14 residues in the CDR3. Germline-derived CDR1 and CDR2 are GTSNPN and SVGIG (reference sequence).